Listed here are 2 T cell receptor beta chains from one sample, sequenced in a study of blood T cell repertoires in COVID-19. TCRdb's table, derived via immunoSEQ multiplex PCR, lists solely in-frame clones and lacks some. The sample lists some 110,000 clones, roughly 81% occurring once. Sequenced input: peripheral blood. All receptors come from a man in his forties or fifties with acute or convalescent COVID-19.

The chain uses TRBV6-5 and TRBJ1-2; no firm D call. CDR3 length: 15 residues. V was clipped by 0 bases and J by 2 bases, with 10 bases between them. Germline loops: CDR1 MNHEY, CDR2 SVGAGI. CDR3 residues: CASSYSGGQNYGYTF. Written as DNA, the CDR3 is TGTGCCAGCAGTTACTCCGGTGGGCAGAACTATGGCTACACCTTC.

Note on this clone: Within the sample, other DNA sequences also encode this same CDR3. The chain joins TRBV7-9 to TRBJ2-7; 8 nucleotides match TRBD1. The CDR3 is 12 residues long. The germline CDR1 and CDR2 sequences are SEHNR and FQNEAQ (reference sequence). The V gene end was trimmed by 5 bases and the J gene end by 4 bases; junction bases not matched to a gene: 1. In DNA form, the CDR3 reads TGTGCCAGCAGCAGACAGGGGTACGAGCAGTACTTC. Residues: CASSRQGYEQYF.